Listed here are 5 T cell receptor beta chains from one sample, sequenced in a study of OX40 agonist ivuxolimab in advanced cancers. Sequencing was performed with immunoSEQ multiplex PCR; in TCRdb, only in-frame clones are kept and a portion is missing. The sample holds 73,000 or so clones; roughly four fifths are singletons and the top ten take less than 2.5%. Here the sequenced sample was CD4+ or CD8+ T cells sorted from blood, taken in a trial of the OX40 agonist ivuxolimab. Every receptor here comes from an adult with an advanced solid tumor such as melanoma, head and neck, liver or kidney cancer.

The chain joins TRBV27 to TRBJ2-7; 8 bases line up with TRBD2. This CDR3 has 14 residues. V shed 2 bases and J 5 bases; nucleotides not matched to a gene: 5. CDR1 and CDR2 from the germline V gene are MNHEY and SMNVEV (reference sequence). The CDR3 is CASSLRLAKNEQYF. CDR3 nucleotide sequence: TGTGCCAGCAGTTTAAGACTAGCGAAGAACGAGCAGTACTTC.

This clone was seen only once. The genes are TRBV7-2 and TRBJ1-6; 7 positions match TRBD1. Germline lookup yields CDR1 SGHTA and CDR2 FQGNSA. The CDR3 has 15 amino acids. The J segment lost 7 bases and the V segment lost 1 base, leaving 4 bases of the junction unmatched. The CDR3, as DNA: TGTGCCAGCAGCTTAGACAGGGGAGACAATTCACCCCTCCACTTT. This translates into CASSLDRGDNSPLHF.

The chain employs TRBV7-6 and TRBJ2-5, with D possibly matching TRBD1 (6 bases). The CDR3 runs to 14 residues. CDR1 SGHVS and CDR2 FNYEAQ come from the germline V gene. V lost 0 bases and J 4 bases, leaving 9 bases between the germline ends. The CDR3 DNA follows: TGTGCCAGCAGCTTAGCGGGGGCGGGAGAGACCCAGTACTTC. Protein sequence: CASSLAGAGETQYF.

This sequence joins TRBV5-8 and TRBJ2-7, with TRBD1 identical over 10 bases. The length of the CDR3 is 13 residues. The junction had 3 bases not matched to a gene; V was cut back by 4 bases and J by 5 bases. Germline V gene data show CDR1 as SGHTS and CDR2 as YDEGEE. CDR3 sequence reads: CASSVTGGHEQYF. In DNA, the CDR3 is TGTGCCAGCAGCGTGACAGGGGGCCACGAGCAGTACTTC.

The chain has TRBV7-9 and TRBJ1-1; D gene ambiguous. Germline V gives CDR1 SEHNR, CDR2 FQNEAQ (reference sequence). V was cut by 3 bases and J by 4 bases, with 12 bases left in between. This CDR3 spans 14 amino acids. The CDR3, as DNA: TGTGCCAGCAGCTTCCGAGACGTTAGCACTGAAGCTTTCTTT. Translating it yields CASSFRDVSTEAFF. Combining the CDR3 with reference TRBV7-9 and TRBJ1-1 gives the whole variable domain DTGVSQNPRHKITKRGQNVTFRCDPISEHNRLYWYRQTLGQGPEFLTYFQNEAQLEKSRLLSDRFSAERPKGSFSTLEIQRTEQGDSAMYLCASSFRDVSTEAFFGQGTRLTVV.